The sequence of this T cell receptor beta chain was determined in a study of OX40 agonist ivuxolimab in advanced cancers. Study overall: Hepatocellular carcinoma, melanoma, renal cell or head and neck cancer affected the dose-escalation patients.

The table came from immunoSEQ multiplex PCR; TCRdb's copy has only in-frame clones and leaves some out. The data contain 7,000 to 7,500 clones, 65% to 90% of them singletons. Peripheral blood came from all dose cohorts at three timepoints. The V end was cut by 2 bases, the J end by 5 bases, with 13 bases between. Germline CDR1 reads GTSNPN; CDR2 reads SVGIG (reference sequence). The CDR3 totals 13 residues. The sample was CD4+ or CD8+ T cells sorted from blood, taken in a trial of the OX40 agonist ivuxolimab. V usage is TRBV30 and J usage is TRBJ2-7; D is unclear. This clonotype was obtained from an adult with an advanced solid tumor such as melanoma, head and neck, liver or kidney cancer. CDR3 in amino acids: CAWSIGLKDEQYF. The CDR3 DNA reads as TGTGCCTGGAGTATCGGGCTCAAGGACGAGCAGTACTTC.